These T cell receptor beta chains were read from a single sample in a study of T-cell memory formation after mild COVID-19. TCRdb used MiXCR to reprocess the 5' RACE reads, holding one entry per CDR3 protein. The data show 200,000 to 250,000 distinct CDR3 sequences, with more than 9% seen just once and around 3.3% held by the top ten. Input material: PBMCs or a T cell subset sorted from them (not recorded which). These receptors were collected from a man in his late teens or twenties who had mild COVID-19 (a few samples of this study predate the infection). Cell type and time point are not known. CDR3s include the opening cysteine and the closing phenylalanine or tryptophan. Each record gives: V gene, J gene, clone size, D gene, CDR3 protein, CDR3 DNA. D genes are given only for firm matches. Size tells how often a clone was seen (once, few, many) or the class of an expanded clone, and some rows leave it out.

TRBV4-1	TRBJ1-4	few	TRBD1	CASSQTPQGSNEKLFF	TGCGCCAGCAGCCAGACTCCACAGGGGTCTAATGAAAAACTGTTTTTT
TRBV6-5	TRBJ2-3	-	-	CASTHSQPSTDTQYF	TGTGCCAGCACGCACAGCCAACCTAGCACAGATACGCAGTATTTT
TRBV20-1	TRBJ2-5	-	TRBD2	CSARGSGGKETQYF	TGCAGTGCTAGAGGTAGCGGGGGAAAAGAGACCCAGTACTTC
TRBV7-2	TRBJ1-6	many	-	CASSTIIIRSPLHF	TGTGCCAGCAGCACTATAATAATAAGGTCACCCCTCCACTTT
TRBV12-3/TRBV12-4	TRBJ2-1	-	TRBD2	CASSLGIGGGPRWNEQFF	TGTGCCAGCAGTTTGGGGATAGGCGGGGGGCCACGATGGAATGAGCAGTTCTTC
TRBV5-1	TRBJ2-5	many	-	CASSLADREGETQYF	TGCGCCAGCAGCTTGGCCGACAGGGAGGGGGAGACCCAGTACTTC
TRBV20-1	TRBJ2-5	-	TRBD2	CSARDLSGRTSGKETLYF	TGCAGTGCTAGAGATCTTTCGGGGAGGACTAGCGGAAAAGAGACCCTGTACTTC
TRBV4-1	TRBJ2-7	few	-	CASSQAGSSAYEQYF	TGCGCCAGCAGCCAAGCAGGCAGCTCCGCCTACGAGCAGTACTTC
TRBV20-1	TRBJ1-6	-	-	CSARRSQREGYSPLHF	TGCAGTGCTAGAAGGAGTCAAAGGGAAGGGTATTCACCCCTCCACTTT
TRBV4-1	TRBJ2-5	few	TRBD2	CASSGPSGGRQETQYF	TGCGCCAGCAGCGGGCCAAGCGGGGGGCGCCAAGAGACCCAGTACTTC
TRBV5-1	TRBJ2-5	few	TRBD1	CASSWRTGGIQETQYF	TGCGCCAGCAGCTGGAGGACAGGGGGAATCCAAGAGACCCAGTACTTC
TRBV14	TRBJ2-5	-	-	CASSQIRRQETQYF	TGTGCCAGCAGCCAAATCAGAAGACAAGAGACCCAGTACTTC
TRBV20-1	TRBJ2-3	-	-	CSARESNTQYF	TGCAGTGCTAGGGAAAGTAATACGCAGTATTTT
TRBV5-1	TRBJ2-5	few	-	CASSLGTALQETQYF	TGCGCCAGCAGCTTGGGGACAGCGCTCCAAGAGACCCAGTACTTC
TRBV5-1	TRBJ1-4	-	-	CASSLRGVGFGEKLFF	TGCGCCAGCAGCTTGCGGGGGGTCGGGTTTGGTGAAAAACTGTTTTTT
TRBV4-2	TRBJ1-1	-	-	CASSQDLHREAFF	TGTGCCAGCAGCCAAGATCTCCACAGGGAAGCTTTCTTT
TRBV7-3	TRBJ2-1	-	-	CASSLGGGRQFF	TGTGCCAGCAGCCTGGGAGGAGGACGGCAGTTCTTC
TRBV6-5	TRBJ1-3	-	-	CASSYSRGDPLHIYF	TGTGCCAGCAGTTACTCGAGAGGGGATCCCTTACACATATATTTT
TRBV7-9	TRBJ1-1	many	-	CASSLAERTEAFF	TGTGCCAGCAGCTTAGCGGAGCGGACTGAAGCTTTCTTT
TRBV3-1	TRBJ2-3	-	-	CASSQGLFDTQYF	TGTGCCAGCAGCCAAGGGTTGTTTGATACGCAGTATTTT
TRBV7-8	TRBJ2-1	-	-	CASSPSQGDEQFF	TGTGCCAGCAGCCCTAGCCAGGGCGATGAGCAGTTCTTC
TRBV10-3	TRBJ2-2	few	TRBD1	CAIRTGTGGTGELFF	TGTGCCATCAGGACGGGGACAGGGGGCACCGGGGAGCTGTTTTTT
TRBV28	TRBJ1-5	few	TRBD1	CASGLSDRGYQPQHF	TGTGCCAGCGGGTTATCGGACAGGGGTTATCAGCCCCAGCATTTT
TRBV6-6	TRBJ2-5	-	-	CASRRTRNQETQYF	TGTGCCAGCAGAAGAACCAGAAACCAAGAGACCCAGTACTTC
TRBV5-1	TRBJ2-1	-	TRBD2	CASSNGLAVNEQFF	TGCGCCAGCAGCAACGGACTAGCGGTTAATGAGCAGTTCTTC
TRBV10-2	TRBJ2-3	few	-	CASLSAGDTQYF	TGCGCCAGCCTCTCCGCCGGAGATACGCAGTATTTT
TRBV27	TRBJ1-6	many	TRBD1	CASSLETGGHLHF	TGTGCCAGCAGTCTCGAGACAGGGGGACACCTCCACTTT
TRBV11-3	TRBJ2-1	few	-	CASSLEQHNEQFF	TGTGCCAGCAGCTTAGAACAGCATAATGAGCAGTTCTTC
TRBV11-3	TRBJ2-3	few	-	CASSETDGADTQYF	TGTGCCAGCAGCGAGACGGACGGGGCAGATACGCAGTATTTT
TRBV20-1	TRBJ1-1	-	-	CSALTPHRTLEAFF	TGCAGTGCTTTGACCCCCCACCGAACCCTTGAAGCTTTCTTT
TRBV5-1	TRBJ2-1	many	TRBD1	CASSSGQGRRGLYEQFF	TGCGCCAGCAGCTCGGGACAGGGTCGGCGGGGGTTGTATGAGCAGTTCTTC
TRBV7-2	TRBJ1-2	few	-	CASSLRTGRDYGYTF	TGTGCCAGCAGCTTACGAACAGGGAGGGACTATGGCTACACCTTC
TRBV7-9	TRBJ1-3	few	-	CASSYLQGSHTIYF	TGTGCCAGCAGCTACCTACAAGGAAGTCACACCATATATTTT
TRBV18	TRBJ1-3	-	-	CASSPRPDSLSGNTIYF	TGTGCCAGCTCACCACGGCCCGATAGCCTCTCTGGAAACACCATATATTTT
TRBV12-3/TRBV12-4	TRBJ1-5	few	-	CASSLQGHNQPQHF	TGTGCCAGCAGCCTACAGGGCCACAATCAGCCCCAGCATTTT
TRBV7-6	TRBJ1-3	few	-	CASSLGVTGNTIYF	TGTGCCAGCAGCTTGGGGGTGACTGGAAACACCATATATTTT
TRBV7-2	TRBJ2-3	many	-	CASSLASDTQYF	TGTGCCAGCAGCTTAGCTAGCGATACGCAGTATTTT
TRBV19	TRBJ2-1	-	-	CASSMRGGLYNEQFF	TGTGCCAGTAGTATGAGGGGGGGGTTATACAATGAGCAGTTCTTC
TRBV30	TRBJ2-1	-	-	CAWSTGREQFF	TGTGCCTGGAGTACAGGGCGTGAGCAGTTCTTC
TRBV5-1	TRBJ2-5	-	TRBD1	CASSWYPGTGQETQYF	TGCGCCAGCAGCTGGTACCCTGGGACAGGGCAAGAGACCCAGTACTTC